This note documents a single T cell receptor beta chain sequence. Its antigen is currently unknown. The data stem from a study of identical twins. Overall study findings and caveats: Cord blood's abundant beta clonotypes had fewer insertions, unlike memory repertoires.

Unmatched junction bases numbered 11, after V lost 6 bases and J lost 3 bases. The length of the CDR3 is 16 residues. The germline gives CDR1 MNHEY, CDR2 SMNVEV (reference sequence). Unique molecular identifiers were present on the cDNA, which also gained a universal primer site by template switching. TCRdb fed the 5' RACE reads into MiXCR, producing one record per CDR3 protein. The data hold approximately 680,000 distinct CDR3 sequences, with less than 9% observed a single time. This same sample was also taken into another study, of yellow fever vaccine responses in identical twins.

The receptor was isolated from a woman aged 18-35 years in good health. The V gene is TRBV27, the J gene TRBJ2-5, with 9 bases matching TRBD1. The sequenced material came from PBMCs. The CDR3 spells CASSPNQRDREETQYF. The CDR3 nucleotides are TGTGCCAGCAGCCCCAACCAGCGGGACAGGGAAGAGACCCAGTACTTC.